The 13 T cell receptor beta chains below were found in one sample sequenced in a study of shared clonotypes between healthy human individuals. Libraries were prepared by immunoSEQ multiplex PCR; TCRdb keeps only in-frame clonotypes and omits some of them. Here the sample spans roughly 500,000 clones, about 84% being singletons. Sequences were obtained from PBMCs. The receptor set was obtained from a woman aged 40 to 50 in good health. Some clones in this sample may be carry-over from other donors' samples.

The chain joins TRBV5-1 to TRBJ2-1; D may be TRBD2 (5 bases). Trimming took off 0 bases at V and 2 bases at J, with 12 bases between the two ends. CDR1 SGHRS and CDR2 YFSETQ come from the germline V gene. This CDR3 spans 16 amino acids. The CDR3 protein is CASSLGGGLAYNEQFF. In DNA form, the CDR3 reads TGCGCCAGCAGCTTGGGTGGAGGTCTCGCCTACAATGAGCAGTTCTTC.

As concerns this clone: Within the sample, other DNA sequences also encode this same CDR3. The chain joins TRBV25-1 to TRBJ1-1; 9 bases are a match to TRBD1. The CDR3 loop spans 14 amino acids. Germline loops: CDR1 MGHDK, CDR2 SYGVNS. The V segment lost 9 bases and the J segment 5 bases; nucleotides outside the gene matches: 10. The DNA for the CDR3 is TGTGCCAGTTCTACAGGGGGCGGGATAACTGAAGCTTTCTTT. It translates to CASSTGGGITEAFF.

The CDR3 loop reads CASSTRGAGVDTGELFF. CDR3 in DNA: TGTGCCAGCAGCACCCGGGGAGCGGGAGTGGACACCGGGGAGCTGTTTTTT. The J gene is TRBJ2-2, the V gene TRBV9; TRBD2 matches at 8 bases. This CDR3 is 17 amino acids long. Trimming removed 4 bases from V and 3 bases from J; junction bases left unmatched: 11. Germline-derived CDR1 and CDR2 are SGDLS and YYNGEE. Supplemented by reference TRBV9 and TRBJ2-2, the full variable domain reads DSGVTQTPKHLITATGQRVTLRCSPRSGDLSVYWYQQSLDQGLQFLIQYYNGEERAKGNILERFSAQQFPDLHSELNLSSLELGDSALYFCASSTRGAGVDTGELFFGEGSRLTVL.

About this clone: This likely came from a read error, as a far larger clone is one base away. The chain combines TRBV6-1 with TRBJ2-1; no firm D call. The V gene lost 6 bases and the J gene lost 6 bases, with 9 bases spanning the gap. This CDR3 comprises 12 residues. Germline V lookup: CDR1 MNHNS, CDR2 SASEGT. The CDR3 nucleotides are TGTGCCAGCAGGGCAGTCGGCAATGAGCAGTTCTTC. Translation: CASRAVGNEQFF.

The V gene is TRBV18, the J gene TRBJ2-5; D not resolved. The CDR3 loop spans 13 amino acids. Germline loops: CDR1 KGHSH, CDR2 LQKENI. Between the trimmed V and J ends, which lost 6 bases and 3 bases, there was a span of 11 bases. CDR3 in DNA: TGTGCCAGCTCCCGAGGCAGCAAAGAGACCCAGTACTTC. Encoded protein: CASSRGSKETQYF.

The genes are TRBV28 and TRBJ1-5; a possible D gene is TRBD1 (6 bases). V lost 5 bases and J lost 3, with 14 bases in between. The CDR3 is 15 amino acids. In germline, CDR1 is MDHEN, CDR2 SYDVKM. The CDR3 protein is CASSRTVLANQPQHF. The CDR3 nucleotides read TGTGCCAGCAGTAGGACAGTCCTAGCCAATCAGCCCCAGCATTTT. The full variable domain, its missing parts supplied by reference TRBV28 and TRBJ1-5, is DVKVTQSSRYLVKRTGEKVFLECVQDMDHENMFWYRQDPGLGLRLIYFSYDVKMKEKGDIPEGYSVSREKKERFSLILESASTNQTSMYLCASSRTVLANQPQHFGDGTRLSIL.

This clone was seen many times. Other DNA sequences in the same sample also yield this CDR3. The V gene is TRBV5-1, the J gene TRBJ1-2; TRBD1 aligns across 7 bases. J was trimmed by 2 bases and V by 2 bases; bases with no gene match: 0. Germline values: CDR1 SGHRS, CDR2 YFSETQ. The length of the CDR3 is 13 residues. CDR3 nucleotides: TGCGCCAGCAGCTTACAGGGGAACTATGGCTACACCTTC. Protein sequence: CASSLQGNYGYTF.

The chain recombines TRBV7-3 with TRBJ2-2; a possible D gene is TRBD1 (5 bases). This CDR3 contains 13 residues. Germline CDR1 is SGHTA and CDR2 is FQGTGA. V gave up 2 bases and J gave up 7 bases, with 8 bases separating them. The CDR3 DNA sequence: TGTGCCAGCAGCTTAGGGCAGGGCGGGGAGCTGTTTTTT. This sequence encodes CASSLGQGGELFF.

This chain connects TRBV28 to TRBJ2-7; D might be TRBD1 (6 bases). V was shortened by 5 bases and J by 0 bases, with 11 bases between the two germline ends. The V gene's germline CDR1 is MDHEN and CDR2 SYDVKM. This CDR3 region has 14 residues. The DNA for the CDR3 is TGTGCCAGCAGTCTTTTAGGGGGCTCCTACGAGCAGTACTTC. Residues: CASSLLGGSYEQYF. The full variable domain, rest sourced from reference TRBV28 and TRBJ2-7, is DVKVTQSSRYLVKRTGEKVFLECVQDMDHENMFWYRQDPGLGLRLIYFSYDVKMKEKGDIPEGYSVSREKKERFSLILESASTNQTSMYLCASSLLGGSYEQYFGPGTRLTVT.

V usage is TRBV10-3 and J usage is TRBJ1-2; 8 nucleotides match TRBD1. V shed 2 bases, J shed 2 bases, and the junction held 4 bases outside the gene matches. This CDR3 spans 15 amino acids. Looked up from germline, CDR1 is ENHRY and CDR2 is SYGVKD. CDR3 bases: TGTGCCATCAGTGAGGAGGACAGGGTCAACTATGGCTACACCTTC. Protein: CAISEEDRVNYGYTF.

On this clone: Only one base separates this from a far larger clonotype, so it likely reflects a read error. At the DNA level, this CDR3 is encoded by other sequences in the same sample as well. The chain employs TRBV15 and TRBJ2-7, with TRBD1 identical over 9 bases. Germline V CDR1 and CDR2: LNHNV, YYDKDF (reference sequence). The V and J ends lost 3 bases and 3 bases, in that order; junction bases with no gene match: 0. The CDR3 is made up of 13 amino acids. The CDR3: CATSRDRGYEQYF. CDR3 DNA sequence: TGTGCCACCAGCAGGGACAGGGGCTACGAGCAGTACTTC.

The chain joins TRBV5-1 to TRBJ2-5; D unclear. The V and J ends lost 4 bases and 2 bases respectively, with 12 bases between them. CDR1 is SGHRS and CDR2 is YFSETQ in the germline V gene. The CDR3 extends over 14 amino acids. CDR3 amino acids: CASSPDPAQETQYF. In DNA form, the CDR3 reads TGCGCCAGCAGCCCGGACCCGGCACAAGAGACCCAGTACTTC. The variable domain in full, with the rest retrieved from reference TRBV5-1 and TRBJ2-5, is KAGVTQTPRYLIKTRGQQVTLSCSPISGHRSVSWYQQTPGQGLQFLFEYFSETQRNKGNFPGRFSGRQFSNSRSEMNVSTLELGDSALYLCASSPDPAQETQYFGPGTRLLVL.

The CDR3 loop is CASIGDRAEQYF. In DNA form, the CDR3 reads TGTGCCAGCATAGGGGACAGGGCCGAGCAGTACTTC. The V and J genes are TRBV28 and TRBJ2-7; 9 bases are a match to TRBD1. This CDR3 has 12 residues. J lost 6 bases, V lost 7 bases, and 4 bases had no gene match. CDR1 and CDR2 from the germline V gene are MDHEN and SYDVKM.